These 30 T cell receptor beta chains share one sample of origin, sequenced in a study of Ad26.COV2.S vaccination and SARS-CoV-2 variants. The assay was immunoSEQ multiplex PCR, and TCRdb's table has in-frame clones only and misses some. The sample consists of about 370,000 clones, 89% of them appearing once. Described treatment: around 19 received Ad26.COV2.S at low or high dose, single or two shots; about 5 received placebo; per-sample allocation not given. The study sampled participants on day 63 after the first vaccine or placebo injection. The starting material was peripheral blood, obtained in a trial of Ad26.COV2.S vaccine versus placebo. These receptors were taken from a person between 18 and 59 years old who received the Ad26.COV2.S COVID-19 vaccine or a placebo.

The chain combines TRBV7-9 with TRBJ2-1; D might be TRBD1 or TRBD2, each matching 5 bases. Germline V gene data show CDR1 as SEHNR and CDR2 as FQNEAQ (reference sequence). The CDR3 loop spans 19 amino acids. Trimming took 5 bases from V and 4 from J, leaving 27 bases between them. The CDR3 nucleotides read TGTGCCAGCAGCCGGCGGCCCCGGGACCGACGATCGGATTACAATGAGCAGTTCTTC. It specifies CASSRRPRDRRSDYNEQFF.

The chain is built from TRBV5-1 and TRBJ2-3; D is perhaps TRBD1 or TRBD2 (6 bases each). The length of the CDR3 is 15 residues. Germline CDR1 is SGHRS and CDR2 is YFSETQ. V dropped 3 bases and J dropped 4 bases, with 15 bases sitting between them. The CDR3 sequence is CASSWGAGTPDTQYF. CDR3 in DNA: TGCGCCAGCAGCTGGGGGGCAGGGACCCCAGATACGCAGTATTTT.

The genes are TRBV12-3 or TRBV12-4 and TRBJ2-1, with 7 bases identical to TRBD2. The CDR3 length is 13 residues. J lost 5 bases, V lost 9 bases, and 7 bases had no gene match. This CDR3 reads CASRSGVNNEQFF. The CDR3 DNA sequence: TGTGCCAGTCGAAGCGGGGTTAACAATGAGCAGTTCTTC.

The chain joins TRBV5-6 to TRBJ1-2; 9 nucleotides align to TRBD1. After removal of 3 bases from V and 2 bases from J, the junction contained 2 bases not matched to a gene. CDR1 and CDR2 from the germline V gene are SGHDT and YYEEEE. The CDR3 loop spans 14 amino acids. CDR3 sequence (DNA): TGTGCCAGCAGCTGGACAGGGGCGAACTATGGCTACACCTTC. This codes for CASSWTGANYGYTF.

V and J are TRBV9 and TRBJ2-2; the D is unclear. The V end was cut by 3 bases, the J end by 7 bases, with 10 bases between. This CDR3 has 13 residues. CDR1 and CDR2 from the germline V gene are SGDLS and YYNGEE. This CDR3 is CASSATQDGELFF. The DNA of the CDR3 is TGTGCCAGCAGCGCCACACAAGACGGGGAGCTGTTTTTT.

This chain joins TRBV24-1 and TRBJ1-1; no clear D gene. Per the germline V gene, CDR1 is KGHDR and CDR2 is SFDVKD. The V end was cut by 6 bases, the J end by 1 base, with 5 bases between. This CDR3 has 12 residues. CDR3 protein: CATSPGNTEAFF. The CDR3 coding sequence is TGTGCCACCAGTCCGGGGAACACTGAAGCTTTCTTT.

The gene calls are TRBV24-1 and TRBJ2-3; 7 positions match TRBD2. The junction had 5 bases not matched to a gene; V was cut back by 3 bases and J by 6 bases. Looked up from germline, CDR1 is KGHDR and CDR2 is SFDVKD. This CDR3 comprises 14 residues. In DNA form, the CDR3 reads TGTGCCACCAGTGATCGGGGGGAAGGGGATACGCAGTATTTT. Translating gives CATSDRGEGDTQYF.

The chain joins TRBV5-6 to TRBJ2-1, with a possible D match to TRBD2 (7 bases). Germline assignment: CDR1 SGHDT and CDR2 YYEEEE. Trimming stripped 4 bases from V and 10 bases from J, with 15 bases between. This CDR3 is 13 amino acids long. The CDR3 nucleotides are TGTGCCAGCAGCAGGGGGAGGGTGAAGGAGCAGTTCTTC. Translating it yields CASSRGRVKEQFF.

Concerning this clone itself: Other DNA sequences within the sample encode an identical CDR3. The V gene is TRBV28, the J gene TRBJ1-4; a weak D match, TRBD1 (5 bases). The V end lost 2 bases, the J end lost 2 bases, and 6 bases lay between the germline ends. The CDR3 spans 14 residues. The germline V gene encodes CDR1 MDHEN and CDR2 SYDVKM. In DNA, the CDR3 is TGTGCCAGCAGTTTAGGGGGTACTAATGAAAAACTGTTTTTT. The encoded protein is CASSLGGTNEKLFF.

Only a few counts were recorded for this clone. The genes are TRBV4-1 and TRBJ2-7; TRBD1 matches at 8 bases. The CDR3 is 16 residues long. The V and J ends lost 3 bases and 2 bases, in that order; junction bases with no gene match: 9. Germline CDR1 reads MGHRA; CDR2 reads YSYEKL. CDR3 bases: TGCGCCAGCAGCCATACCGGGACAGGCCAACCCTACGAGCAGTACTTC. Amino acid sequence: CASSHTGTGQPYEQYF.

This chain joins TRBV18 and TRBJ2-5; D gene uncertain. The CDR3 has 13 residues. Per the germline V gene, CDR1 is KGHSH and CDR2 is LQKENI. The V and J ends lost 0 bases and 4 bases respectively, with 6 bases between them. The DNA for the CDR3 is TGTGCCAGCTCACCACCGGCGGTAGAGACCCAGTACTTC. Translation gives CASSPPAVETQYF. Using reference TRBV18 and TRBJ2-5 for the parts outside the CDR3, the full variable domain is NAGVMQNPRHLVRRRGQEARLRCSPMKGHSHVYWYRQLPEEGLKFMVYLQKENIIDESGMPKERFSAEFPKEGPSILRIQQVVRGDSAAYFCASSPPAVETQYFGPGTRLLVL.

CDR3 region: CASNLLPYGEAFF. The DNA for the CDR3 is TGTGCCAGCAACTTACTTCCCTACGGTGAAGCTTTCTTT. The V call is TRBV2, the J call TRBJ1-1; D uncertain. This CDR3 region has 13 residues. The V end was cut by 7 bases, the J end by 7 bases, with 16 bases between. Germline V lookup: CDR1 SNHLY, CDR2 FYNNEI.

V usage is TRBV28 and J usage is TRBJ1-6, with a tentative D call TRBD1 (6 bases). The CDR3 runs 18 residues. Germline V CDR1 and CDR2: MDHEN, SYDVKM. V gave up 1 base and J gave up 9 bases, with 22 bases separating them. CDR3 sequence: CASSLYKVWGAGGSPLHF. The DNA of the CDR3 is TGTGCCAGCAGTTTATACAAGGTTTGGGGGGCCGGGGGTTCACCCCTCCACTTT.

This clone was detected only a few times. The chain is built from TRBV3-1 (or the pseudogene TRBV3-2) and TRBJ1-3; D not resolved. Trimming took 4 bases from V and 0 from J, leaving 4 bases between them. This CDR3 contains 13 residues. The germline CDR1 and CDR2 sequences are LGHDT and YNNKEL (reference sequence). This chain's CDR3 is CASSLNSGNTIYF. Written as DNA, the CDR3 is TGTGCCAGCAGCCTAAACTCTGGAAACACCATATATTTT.

This clone was seen once. V gene TRBV28 combines with J gene TRBJ1-2; 7 nucleotides match TRBD1. Germline-derived CDR1 and CDR2 are MDHEN and SYDVKM. The V segment lost 7 bases and the J segment 4 bases; nucleotides outside the gene matches: 9. The CDR3 extends over 14 amino acids. The CDR3 loop reads CASTGGGDSYGYTF. In DNA form, the CDR3 reads TGTGCCAGCACGGGGGGTGGGGACAGCTATGGCTACACCTTC.

The chain joins TRBV28 to TRBJ2-7, with D unclear. V was clipped by 3 bases and J by 2 bases, with 5 bases between them. This CDR3 spans 12 amino acids. Germline-derived CDR1 and CDR2 are MDHEN and SYDVKM. In DNA, the CDR3 is TGTGCCAGCAGTTTCGTTGCCTACGAGCAGTACTTC. It specifies CASSFVAYEQYF.

This chain uses TRBV5-1 with TRBJ1-3; D gene unclear. This CDR3 comprises 19 residues. The V and J ends lost 0 bases and 6 bases respectively, with 25 bases between them. Germline CDR1 SGHRS, CDR2 YFSETQ. CDR3 region: CASSLVRRIQSDMENTIYF. CDR3 DNA: TGCGCCAGCAGCTTGGTCCGGCGAATTCAGTCTGATATGGAAAACACCATATATTTT.

V and J are TRBV5-1 and TRBJ2-1, with 9 bases aligning to TRBD2. V trimming: 3 bases; J trimming: 0 bases; junction bases outside the gene matches: 7. CDR1 and CDR2 (germline): SGHRS, YFSETQ. This CDR3 spans 17 amino acids. The CDR3 is CASSSLGSGSSYNEQFF. CDR3 in DNA: TGCGCCAGCAGCTCGTTGGGTAGCGGGAGCTCCTACAATGAGCAGTTCTTC.

This clone was seen once. The rearrangement joins TRBV5-1 to TRBJ1-1; 7 bases fit TRBD1. With 4 bases clipped from V and 1 base from J, the junction kept 13 bases outside the gene matches. CDR1 and CDR2 (germline): SGHRS, YFSETQ. This CDR3 comprises 17 residues. CDR3 loop: CASSTRIPGQQNTEAFF. DNA for the CDR3: TGCGCCAGCAGCACTCGAATTCCGGGACAGCAGAACACTGAAGCTTTCTTT.

This clone was seen more than once but under ten times. This chain connects TRBV7-2 to TRBJ1-1; possible D gene TRBD1, 5 bases. The CDR3 has 16 amino acids. CDR1 and CDR2 (germline): SGHTA, FQGNSA. Trimming left V 7 bases short and J 3 bases short, with 21 bases between. CDR3 amino acids: CASNPSSGYGYTEAFF. CDR3 bases: TGTGCCAGCAACCCTTCTTCAGGGTACGGTTACACTGAAGCTTTCTTT.

About this clone: In the same sample, other DNA sequences code for this CDR3. V and J are TRBV11-3 and TRBJ2-7, with D unclear. V was shortened by 1 base and J by 3 bases, with 10 bases between the two germline ends. The V gene's germline CDR1 is SGHNT and CDR2 YENEEA. The CDR3 length is 14 residues. CDR3 amino acids: CASSLVGFSYEQYF. The CDR3 DNA follows: TGTGCCAGCAGCTTAGTGGGATTCAGCTACGAGCAGTACTTC. The full variable domain, rest sourced from reference TRBV11-3 and TRBJ2-7, is EAGVVQSPRYKIIEKKQPVAFWCNPISGHNTLYWYLQNLGQGPELLIRYENEEAVDDSQLPKDRFSAERLKGVDSTLKIQPAELGDSAVYLCASSLVGFSYEQYFGPGTRLTVT.

This sequence joins TRBV2 and TRBJ2-1; TRBD2 agrees at 9 bases. The germline CDR1 and CDR2 sequences are SNHLY and FYNNEI. The CDR3 is 15 amino acids. V was clipped by 4 bases and J by 4 bases; unmatched bases: 5. The CDR3, as DNA: TGTGCCAGCAGTGCCGCGGGAGGGGGTTACAATGAGCAGTTCTTC. Protein: CASSAAGGGYNEQFF.

This chain links TRBV6-5 with TRBJ2-7; D remains unclear. The CDR3 totals 13 residues. V dropped 6 bases and J dropped 2 bases, with 11 bases sitting between them. The germline V gene has CDR1 MNHEY and CDR2 SVGAGI. In nucleotides, the CDR3 is TGTGCCAGCAGCGCGTACCTGACCTACGAGCAGTACTTC. Translated: CASSAYLTYEQYF.

The V gene is TRBV10-3, the J gene TRBJ1-1; TRBD1 aligns across 8 bases. The germline CDR1 and CDR2 sequences are ENHRY and SYGVKD. The CDR3 covers 12 residues. V dropped 6 bases and J dropped 4; count of bases not matched to a gene: 1. The CDR3 loop reads CAIRTGGTEAFF. The CDR3 region has the DNA TGTGCCATCAGAACAGGGGGCACTGAAGCTTTCTTT.

The rearrangement uses TRBV21-1 and TRBJ2-7; the D segment call TRBD2 is taken from the table without a DNA check. TRBV21-1 is tagged as a pseudogene. The CDR3 sequence is 20 residues long. CDR3 DNA: TGTGCCAGCAGCTTCCCCGGCCGGCTAGCGGGAGACCCGAACACCTACGAGCAGTACTTC. Translated: CASSFPGRLAGDPNTYEQYF.

The chain couples TRBV5-1 to TRBJ2-1, with D possibly being TRBD1 or TRBD2 (5 bases each). This CDR3 has 16 residues. Germline CDR1 SGHRS, CDR2 YFSETQ. V lost 4 bases, J lost 8 bases, and 22 bases lay in between. This CDR3 reads CASSPSPTAGGHEQFF. As DNA, the CDR3 is TGCGCCAGCAGCCCATCGCCTACCGCTGGGGGTCATGAGCAGTTCTTC.

Concerning this clone itself: Other DNA sequences in this sample translate to the same CDR3. The V and J genes are TRBV19 and TRBJ2-1; D not certain. Germline CDR1 LNHDA, CDR2 SQIVND (reference sequence). The CDR3 extends over 13 amino acids. V lost 4 bases, J lost 4 bases, and 8 bases lay in between. CDR3 region: CASSSGRYNEQFF. The DNA of the CDR3 is TGTGCCAGTAGTAGCGGACGGTACAATGAGCAGTTCTTC.

This chain uses TRBV24-1 with TRBJ1-5; D might be TRBD1 (6 bases). CDR1 and CDR2 from the germline V gene are KGHDR and SFDVKD. Trimming cost V 9 bases and J 7 bases, with 18 bases left between them. The CDR3 has 14 residues. CDR3 protein: CATDGDRLLQPQHF. CDR3 nucleotides: TGTGCCACCGATGGCGACAGGCTTCTCCAGCCCCAGCATTTT.

This clone has a handful of counts. This chain uses TRBV7-2 with TRBJ2-1, with D unresolved. CDR1 and CDR2 from the germline V gene are SGHTA and FQGNSA. Trimming took off 1 base at V and 7 bases at J, with 2 bases between the two ends. The CDR3 extends over 11 amino acids. Written as DNA, the CDR3 is TGTGCCAGCAGCTTAGTGAATGAGCAGTTCTTC. It encodes CASSLVNEQFF.

This chain uses TRBV4-2 with TRBJ1-2, with D maybe TRBD1 (6 bases). This CDR3 has 14 residues. The V end lost 0 bases, the J end lost 5 bases, and 10 bases lay between the germline ends. Per the germline V gene, CDR1 is LGHNA and CDR2 is YNFKEQ. CDR3 sequence reads: CASSQDSGAYGYTF. The CDR3 DNA sequence: TGTGCCAGCAGCCAAGATTCGGGGGCATATGGCTACACCTTC.